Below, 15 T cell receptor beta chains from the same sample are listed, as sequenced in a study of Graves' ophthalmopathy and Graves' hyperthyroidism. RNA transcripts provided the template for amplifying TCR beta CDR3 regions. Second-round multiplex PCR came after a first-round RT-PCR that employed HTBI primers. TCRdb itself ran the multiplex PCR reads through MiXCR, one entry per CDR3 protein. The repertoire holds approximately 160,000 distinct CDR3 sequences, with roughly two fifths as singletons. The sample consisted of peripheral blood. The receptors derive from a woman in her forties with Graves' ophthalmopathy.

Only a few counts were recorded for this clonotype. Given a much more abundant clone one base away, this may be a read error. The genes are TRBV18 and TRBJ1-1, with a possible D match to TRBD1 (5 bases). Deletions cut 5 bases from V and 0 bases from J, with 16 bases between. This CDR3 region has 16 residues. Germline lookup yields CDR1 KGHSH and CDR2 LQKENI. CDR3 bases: TGTGCCAGCTCATCAGGGTCAGGTGAGATGAACACTGAAGCTTTCTTT. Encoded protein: CASSSGSGEMNTEAFF.

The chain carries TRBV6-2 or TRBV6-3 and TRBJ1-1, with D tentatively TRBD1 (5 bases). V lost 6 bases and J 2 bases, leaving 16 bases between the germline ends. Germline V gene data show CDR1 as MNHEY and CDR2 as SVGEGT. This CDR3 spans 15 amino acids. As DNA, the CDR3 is TGTGCCAGCAGACTAAAACCCCAGGGAAACACTGAAGCTTTCTTT. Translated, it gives CASRLKPQGNTEAFF.

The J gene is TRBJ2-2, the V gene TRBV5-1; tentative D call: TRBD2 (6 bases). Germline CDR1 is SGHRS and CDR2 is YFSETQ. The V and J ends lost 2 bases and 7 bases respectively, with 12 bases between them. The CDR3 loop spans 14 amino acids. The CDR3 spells CASSFGGLGGELFF. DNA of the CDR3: TGCGCCAGCAGCTTTGGGGGACTCGGCGGGGAGCTGTTTTTT.

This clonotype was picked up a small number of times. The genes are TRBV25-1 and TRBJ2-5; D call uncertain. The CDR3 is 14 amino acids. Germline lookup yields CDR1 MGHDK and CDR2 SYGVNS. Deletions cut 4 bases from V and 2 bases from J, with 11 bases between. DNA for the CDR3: TGTGCCAGCAGTGGCAGATTGGGACAAGAGACCCAGTACTTC. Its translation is CASSGRLGQETQYF.

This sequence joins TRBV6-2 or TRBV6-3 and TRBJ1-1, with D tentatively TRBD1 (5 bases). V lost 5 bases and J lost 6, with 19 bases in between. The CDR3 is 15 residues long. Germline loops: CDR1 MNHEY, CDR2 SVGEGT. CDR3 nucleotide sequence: TGTGCCAGCAGTGAGTCGAGGGCGGGGGAGGCTGAAGCTTTCTTT. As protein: CASSESRAGEAEAFF.

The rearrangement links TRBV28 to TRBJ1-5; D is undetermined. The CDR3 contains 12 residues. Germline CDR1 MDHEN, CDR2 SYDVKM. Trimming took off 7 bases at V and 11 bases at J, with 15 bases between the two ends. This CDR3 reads CASTQESRTQHF. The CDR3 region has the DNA TGTGCCAGCACCCAGGAAAGTAGGACCCAGCATTTT.

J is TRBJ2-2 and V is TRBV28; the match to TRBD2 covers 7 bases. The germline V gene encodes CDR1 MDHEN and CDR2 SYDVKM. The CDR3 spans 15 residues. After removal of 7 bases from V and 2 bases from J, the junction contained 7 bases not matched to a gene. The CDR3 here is CASNVGLHNTGELFF. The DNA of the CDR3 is TGTGCCAGCAACGTGGGACTACACAACACCGGGGAGCTGTTTTTT.

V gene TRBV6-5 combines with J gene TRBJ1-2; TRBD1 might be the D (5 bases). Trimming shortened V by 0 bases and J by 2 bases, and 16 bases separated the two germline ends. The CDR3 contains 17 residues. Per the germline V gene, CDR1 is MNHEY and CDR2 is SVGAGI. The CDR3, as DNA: TGTGCCAGCAGTTACTCGGGACCGACAAAACTAAACTATGGCTACACCTTC. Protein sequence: CASSYSGPTKLNYGYTF.

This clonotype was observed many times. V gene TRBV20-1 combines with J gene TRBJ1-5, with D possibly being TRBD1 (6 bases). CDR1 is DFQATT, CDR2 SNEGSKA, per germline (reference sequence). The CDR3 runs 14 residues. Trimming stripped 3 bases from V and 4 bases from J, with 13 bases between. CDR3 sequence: CSASMGTLNQPQHF. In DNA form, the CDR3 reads TGCAGTGCTAGTATGGGGACACTGAATCAGCCCCAGCATTTT.

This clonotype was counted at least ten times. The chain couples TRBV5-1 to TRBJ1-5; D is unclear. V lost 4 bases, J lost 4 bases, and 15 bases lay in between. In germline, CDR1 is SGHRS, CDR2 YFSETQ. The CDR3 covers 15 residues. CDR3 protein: CASSTFDNINQPQHF. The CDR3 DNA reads TGCGCCAGCAGCACTTTTGACAACATAAATCAGCCCCAGCATTTT.

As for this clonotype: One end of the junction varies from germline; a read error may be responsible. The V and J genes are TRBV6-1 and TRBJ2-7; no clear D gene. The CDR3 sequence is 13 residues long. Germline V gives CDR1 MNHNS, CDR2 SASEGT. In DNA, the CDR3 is TGTGCCAGCAGTAAAGCAGGAAGGGACGAGCAGTACTTC. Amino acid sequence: CASSKAGRDEQYF.

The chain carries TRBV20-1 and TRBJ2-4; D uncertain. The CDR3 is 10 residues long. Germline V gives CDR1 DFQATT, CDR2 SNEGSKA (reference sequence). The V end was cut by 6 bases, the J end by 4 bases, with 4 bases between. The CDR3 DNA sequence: TGCAGTGCACAGAAAAACATTCAGTACTTC. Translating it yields CSAQKNIQYF.

As DNA, the CDR3 is TGTGCCAGCAGTTACCGGGAACACACTGAAGCTTTCTTT. The encoded protein is CASSYREHTEAFF. J is TRBJ1-1 and V is TRBV6-2 or TRBV6-3; D is undetermined. Trimming shortened V by 2 bases and J by 3 bases, and 7 bases separated the two germline ends. Per the germline V gene, CDR1 is MNHEY and CDR2 is SVGEGT. The CDR3 has 13 amino acids.

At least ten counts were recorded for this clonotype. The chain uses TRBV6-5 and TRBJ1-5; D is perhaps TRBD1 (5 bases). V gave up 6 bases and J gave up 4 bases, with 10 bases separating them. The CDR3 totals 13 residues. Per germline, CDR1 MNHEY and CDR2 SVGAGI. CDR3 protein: CASSRGANQPQHF. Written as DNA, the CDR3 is TGTGCCAGCAGCCGCGGGGCGAATCAGCCCCAGCATTTT.

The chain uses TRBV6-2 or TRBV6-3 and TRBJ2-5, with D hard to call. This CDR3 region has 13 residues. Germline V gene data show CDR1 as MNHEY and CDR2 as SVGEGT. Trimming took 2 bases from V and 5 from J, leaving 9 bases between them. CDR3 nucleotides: TGTGCCAGCAGTTACAGGGTGCGGGAGACCCAGTACTTC. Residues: CASSYRVRETQYF.